These 20 T cell receptor beta chains were all obtained from the same sample, sequenced in a study of blood T cell repertoires in COVID-19. Only in-frame clones appear in the TCRdb table, and some are missing; sequencing was by immunoSEQ multiplex PCR. Of around 150,000 clones in the sample, 84% were seen once. Sequenced material: peripheral blood. The receptor set was obtained from a man aged 30 to 45 with COVID-19, enrolled during active disease.

The chain uses TRBV28 and TRBJ1-1; possibly TRBD1 for D (6 bases). CDR1 MDHEN and CDR2 SYDVKM come from the germline V gene. CDR3 length equals 12 residues. V was clipped by 4 bases and J by 12 bases, with 15 bases between them. CDR3 nucleotides: TGTGCCAGCAGTTCGAGACAGGTCGTCCCTTTCTTT. This sequence encodes CASSSRQVVPFF. Full variable domain (remainder filled in from reference TRBV28 and TRBJ1-1): DVKVTQSSRYLVKRTGEKVFLECVQDMDHENMFWYRQDPGLGLRLIYFSYDVKMKEKGDIPEGYSVSREKKERFSLILESASTNQTSMYLCASSSRQVVPFFGQGTRLTVV.

V usage is TRBV14 and J usage is TRBJ2-7; 12 bases are a match to TRBD2. Germline V gene data show CDR1 as SGHDN and CDR2 as FVKESK. The trim removed 1 base at V and 6 bases at J, leaving 1 base unmatched. The CDR3 is made up of 14 amino acids. The DNA of the CDR3 is TGTGCCAGCAGCCAAGTACTAGCGGGAGGCGAGCAGTACTTC. This translates into CASSQVLAGGEQYF.

The chain combines TRBV28 with TRBJ1-6; 10 nucleotides agree with TRBD1. This CDR3 is 18 amino acids long. V was clipped by 6 bases and J by 4 bases; unmatched bases: 12. Germline loops: CDR1 MDHEN, CDR2 SYDVKM. CDR3 nucleotide sequence: TGTGCCAGCAGCAACTCCGGGACAGGGGTCTTGTATAATTCACCCCTCCACTTT. Protein product: CASSNSGTGVLYNSPLHF.

The CDR3 DNA is TGTGCCAGCAGTTCCGCGGGTCGAAGTCAGCCCCAGCATTTT. Its translation: CASSSAGRSQPQHF. The chain is built from TRBV28 and TRBJ1-5, with no clear D. Germline loops: CDR1 MDHEN, CDR2 SYDVKM. V was clipped by 4 bases and J by 6 bases, with 13 bases between them. The CDR3 runs to 14 residues.

The chain has TRBV27 and TRBJ2-7; possible D gene TRBD2, 5 bases. The length of the CDR3 is 14 residues. Germline assignment: CDR1 MNHEY and CDR2 SMNVEV (reference sequence). Trimming took 11 bases from V and 2 from J, leaving 19 bases between them. CDR3 nucleotides: TGTGCCTCCTCTATACCGGGAAAAACCTACGAGCAGTACTTC. This translates into CASSIPGKTYEQYF.

The rearrangement joins TRBV10-3 to TRBJ2-3; no firm D call. Trimming stripped 1 base from V and 6 bases from J, with 5 bases between. The CDR3 sequence is 12 residues long. Per germline, CDR1 ENHRY and CDR2 SYGVKD. The chain's CDR3 is CAISEYQDTQYF. The CDR3 nucleotides are TGTGCCATCAGTGAGTATCAGGATACGCAGTATTTT.

V is TRBV29-1 and J is TRBJ2-1; 8 bases match TRBD1. Germline assignment: CDR1 SQVTM and CDR2 ANQGSEA. J was trimmed by 5 bases and V by 6 bases; bases with no gene match: 9. This CDR3 is 14 amino acids long. The CDR3 bases are TGCAGCGTGAGGGGCGGGGACAGGAACAATGAGCAGTTCTTC. Amino acid sequence: CSVRGGDRNNEQFF.

The V gene is TRBV5-1, the J gene TRBJ2-3; 7 bases fit TRBD2. CDR3 length equals 19 residues. Germline trimming cut 0 bases from V and 3 bases from J; bases unmatched to any gene: 16. The germline CDR1 and CDR2 sequences are SGHRS and YFSETQ. The DNA of the CDR3 is TGCGCCAGCAGCTTGGAAGGCTTGAGGCGGGAGAGGGCGACAGATACGCAGTATTTT. Translated: CASSLEGLRRERATDTQYF.

The chain is built from TRBV14 and TRBJ1-1, with D maybe TRBD1 (6 bases). Germline CDR1 SGHDN, CDR2 FVKESK. Trimming shortened V by 6 bases and J by 0 bases, and 14 bases separated the two germline ends. This CDR3 has 15 residues. CDR3 sequence: CASRGGGALNTEAFF. For the CDR3, the DNA is TGTGCCAGCAGAGGGGGGGGCGCATTGAACACTGAAGCTTTCTTT.

J is TRBJ1-1 and V is TRBV19; 8 positions match TRBD1. The CDR3 runs to 15 residues. The germline V gene has CDR1 LNHDA and CDR2 SQIVND (reference sequence). Trimming cost V 4 bases and J 6 bases; bases outside gene matches: 10. The CDR3 DNA follows: TGTGCCAGTAGTACCCATCAGGGGGCAAACGCTGAAGCTTTCTTT. This sequence encodes CASSTHQGANAEAFF. The whole variable domain, remainder taken from reference TRBV19 and TRBJ1-1, is DGGITQSPKYLFRKEGQNVTLSCEQNLNHDAMYWYRQDPGQGLRLIYYSQIVNDFQKGDIAEGYSVSREKKESFPLTVTSAQKNPTAFYLCASSTHQGANAEAFFGQGTRLTVV.

The CDR3 sequence is CASSTRQGAGYGYTF. CDR3 sequence (DNA): TGTGCCAGCAGTACACGACAGGGGGCGGGTTATGGCTACACCTTC. This sequence joins TRBV27 and TRBJ1-2, with 10 bases identical to TRBD1. J was trimmed by 5 bases and V by 5 bases; bases with no gene match: 8. CDR1 is MNHEY, CDR2 SMNVEV, per germline (reference sequence). This CDR3 has 15 residues.

The chain uses TRBV27 and TRBJ1-1; D remains ambiguous. Germline CDR1 MNHEY, CDR2 SMNVEV (reference sequence). This CDR3 contains 14 residues. V lost 3 bases to trimming and J lost 1 base, with 9 bases between them. The DNA of the CDR3 is TGTGCCAGCAGTTTCCGGCGGGAGAACACTGAAGCTTTCTTT. Its translation: CASSFRRENTEAFF.

This clone has just a few counts. Here the CDR3 DNA reads TGCGCCAGCAGCGCCGGGACAGGAGACACCGGGGAGCTGTTTTTT. It codes for CASSAGTGDTGELFF. This sequence joins TRBV10-1 and TRBJ2-2; 8 bases are a match to TRBD1. The CDR3 spans 15 residues. Unmatched junction bases numbered 6, after V lost 6 bases and J lost 3 bases. CDR1 is WNHNN, CDR2 SYGVQD, per germline (reference sequence).

This chain connects TRBV7-9 to TRBJ1-2; 7 nucleotides line up with TRBD1. V shed 4 bases, J shed 6 bases, and the junction held 14 bases outside the gene matches. CDR1 and CDR2 from the germline V gene are SEHNR and FQNEAQ (reference sequence). CDR3 size: 16 residues. CDR3: CASSSPAGQAVDGYTF. The CDR3 DNA follows: TGTGCCAGCAGCTCCCCCGCCGGACAGGCGGTGGATGGCTACACCTTC.

The rearrangement uses TRBV5-1 and TRBJ1-2; D unclear. This CDR3 is 15 amino acids long. V was clipped by 0 bases and J by 4 bases, with 13 bases between them. From germline, CDR1 is SGHRS and CDR2 YFSETQ. The CDR3 loop reads CASSLDPLSRYGYTF. CDR3 in DNA: TGCGCCAGCAGCTTGGACCCACTTTCTCGCTATGGCTACACCTTC.

The genes are TRBV2 and TRBJ1-1, with 8 bases lining up with TRBD1. V was clipped by 6 bases and J by 4 bases; unmatched bases: 7. The CDR3 is 14 amino acids. Germline lookup yields CDR1 SNHLY and CDR2 FYNNEI. CDR3 nucleotide sequence: TGTGCCAGCAGCCTGACAGGGGAGTCCACTGAAGCTTTCTTT. Amino acid sequence: CASSLTGESTEAFF.

This clone has only a few counts. The CDR3 reads CASSRAGEEFF. The CDR3 DNA follows: TGTGCCAGCAGCCGGGCGGGAGAAGAGTTCTTC. The gene calls are TRBV3-1 (or the pseudogene TRBV3-2) and TRBJ2-1; TRBD2 aligns across 7 bases. CDR1 and CDR2 (germline): LGHDT, YNNKEL (reference sequence). The CDR3 has 11 residues. V shed 4 bases and J 14 bases; nucleotides not matched to a gene: 5.

This clone was observed a few times. The CDR3: CSAPLANIQYF. The CDR3 DNA reads as TGCAGTGCACCTCTGGCAAACATTCAGTACTTC. The V and J genes are TRBV20-1 and TRBJ2-4, with unresolved D. V shed 6 bases and J shed 6 bases, with 9 bases lying between them. CDR3 length equals 11 residues. Germline V lookup: CDR1 DFQATT, CDR2 SNEGSKA (reference sequence).

The rearrangement links TRBV6-5 to TRBJ2-3, with TRBD2 matching 7 bases. Germline-derived CDR1 and CDR2 are MNHEY and SVGAGI. The CDR3 consists of 15 residues. Unmatched junction bases numbered 2, after V lost 2 bases and J lost 0 bases. CDR3 region: CASSYRGRSTDTQYF. CDR3 nucleotides: TGTGCCAGCAGTTACCGCGGGAGAAGCACAGATACGCAGTATTTT.

This clone was counted a single time. The chain employs TRBV10-2 and TRBJ2-3, with 8 bases identical to TRBD2. The ends lost 2 bases at V and 9 bases at J; junction bases unmatched: 7. The CDR3 spans 14 residues. Germline CDR1 WSHSY, CDR2 SAAADI. CDR3 protein: CASSEGTSLGTQYF. The CDR3 DNA follows: TGCGCCAGCAGTGAGGGGACTAGTTTAGGGACGCAGTATTTT.